The 28 T cell receptor beta chains given below trace back to one sample, sequenced in a study of cytomegalovirus exposure and HLA in healthy donors. The PCR used 60 Vbeta and 13 Jbeta primers. Sequencing used immunoSEQ multiplex PCR; TCRdb keeps in-frame clones, though not all of them. Here the sample table reports roughly 140,000 clones. Sequenced sample: PBMCs. These receptors came from a man between 40 and 49 years old in good health and CMV-seronegative.

The chain uses TRBV6-5 and TRBJ2-3; 13 bases map to TRBD2. J was trimmed by 6 bases and V by 6 bases; bases with no gene match: 6. CDR1 is MNHEY, CDR2 SVGAGI, per germline. The CDR3 consists of 15 residues. In DNA form, the CDR3 reads TGTGCCAGCAGCCTACTAGCGGGGGGGGCGGATACGCAGTATTTT. As protein: CASSLLAGGADTQYF.

V is TRBV6-1 and J is TRBJ1-2, with 7 bases matching TRBD1. The CDR3 loop spans 14 amino acids. From germline, CDR1 is MNHNS and CDR2 SASEGT. Germline trimming cut 4 bases from V and 5 bases from J; bases unmatched to any gene: 7. DNA for the CDR3: TGTGCCAGCAGTGTTACCGGGACAGCGTATGGCTACACCTTC. Encoded protein: CASSVTGTAYGYTF.

The chain couples TRBV7-9 to TRBJ2-5, with 8 bases aligning to TRBD1. This CDR3 region has 15 residues. Germline lookup yields CDR1 SEHNR and CDR2 FQNEAQ (reference sequence). With 5 bases clipped from V and 4 bases from J, the junction kept 9 bases outside the gene matches. The CDR3 bases are TGTGCCAGCAGCGCCGGACAGGGTAATGGAGAGACCCAGTACTTC. Encoded protein: CASSAGQGNGETQYF.

The chain recombines TRBV6-5 with TRBJ1-3; D uncertain. Per the germline V gene, CDR1 is MNHEY and CDR2 is SVGAGI. The ends were cut back, 6 bases at V and 5 bases at J, with 14 bases in the middle. This CDR3 comprises 14 residues. The CDR3 spells CASRREADRNTIYF. For the CDR3, the DNA is TGTGCCAGCAGGAGGGAGGCAGATCGAAACACCATATATTTT.

This chain joins TRBV6-5 and TRBJ2-7, with 9 bases lining up with TRBD1. Germline CDR1 is MNHEY and CDR2 is SVGAGI. The CDR3 length is 12 residues. Trimming at V came to 7 bases and at J to 6 bases, leaving 4 bases not matched to a gene. The CDR3 DNA reads TGTGCCAGCACCACAGGGGGCGGCGAGCAGTACTTC. Amino acid sequence: CASTTGGGEQYF.

CDR3 in amino acids: CANRAVSGANVLTF. The CDR3 region has the DNA TGTGCCAACAGGGCCGTCTCTGGGGCCAACGTCCTGACTTTC. This chain joins TRBV7-3 and TRBJ2-6, with TRBD1 as a possible D gene (6 bases). Trimming pared 10 bases from V and 0 bases from J, leaving 10 bases between. Germline lookup yields CDR1 SGHTA and CDR2 FQGTGA. There are 14 residues in the CDR3.

The V and J genes are TRBV5-1 and TRBJ2-7; 13 bases fit TRBD2. Germline CDR1 reads SGHRS; CDR2 reads YFSETQ. Trimming cost V 4 bases and J 2 bases; bases outside gene matches: 6. The CDR3 spans 16 residues. Here the CDR3 reads CASSGPGLAGTYEQYF. CDR3 nucleotides: TGCGCCAGCAGCGGGCCGGGACTAGCGGGGACCTACGAGCAGTACTTC.

The J gene is TRBJ2-7, the V gene TRBV27; 11 bases fit TRBD2. CDR1 MNHEY and CDR2 SMNVEV come from the germline V gene (reference sequence). The CDR3 length is 15 residues. V shed 4 bases, J shed 7 bases, and the junction held 9 bases outside the gene matches. For the CDR3, the DNA is TGTGCCAGCAGTTCACTAGCGGGGGATCTAAAGGAGCAGTACTTC. Residues: CASSSLAGDLKEQYF.

CDR3 coding DNA: TGCGCCAGCCTCGAAACGGGACAGGGGGACACTGAAGCTTTCTTT. It is translated as CASLETGQGDTEAFF. The chain is built from TRBV5-1 and TRBJ1-1; 11 nucleotides agree with TRBD1. Per the germline V gene, CDR1 is SGHRS and CDR2 is YFSETQ. The ends lost 7 bases at V and 3 bases at J; junction bases unmatched: 8. This CDR3 has 15 amino acids.

J is TRBJ1-2 and V is TRBV12-5; D uncertain. Between the trimmed V and J ends, which lost 5 bases and 0 bases, there was a span of 22 bases. In germline, CDR1 is LGHNT, CDR2 FRNRAP. The CDR3 sequence is 18 residues long. CDR3 nucleotides: TGTGCTAGTGGTAACCACCGGGGAGCCTTTTTAGCTAACTATGGCTACACCTTC. Protein: CASGNHRGAFLANYGYTF.

The genes are TRBV5-1 and TRBJ1-1, with TRBD1 matching over 9 bases. The V gene end was trimmed by 4 bases and the J gene end by 7 bases; junction bases not matched to a gene: 8. CDR1 is SGHRS and CDR2 is YFSETQ in the germline V gene. The CDR3 covers 14 residues. CDR3 protein: CASSMGQGKSEAFF. CDR3 nucleotide sequence: TGCGCCAGCAGCATGGGACAGGGTAAAAGTGAAGCTTTCTTT.

V and J are TRBV7-9 and TRBJ1-1; possibly TRBD1 for D (5 bases). Looked up from germline, CDR1 is SEHNR and CDR2 is FQNEAQ (reference sequence). This CDR3 spans 13 amino acids. V was cut by 2 bases and J by 3 bases, with 7 bases left in between. The CDR3 sequence: CASSLRGDTEAFF. CDR3 bases: TGTGCCAGCAGCTTACGGGGGGACACTGAAGCTTTCTTT.

The chain couples TRBV7-2 to TRBJ2-5; TRBD2 matches 8 bases. This CDR3 is 15 amino acids long. Trimming took 5 bases from V and 6 from J; bases not matched to a gene: 11. The V gene's germline CDR1 is SGHTA and CDR2 FQGNSA. CDR3 in amino acids: CASSPGGESYQTQYF. CDR3 DNA: TGTGCCAGCAGCCCGGGGGGGGAGAGTTACCAGACCCAGTACTTC.

J is TRBJ2-7 and V is TRBV27; 9 bases are shared with TRBD2. J was trimmed by 3 bases and V by 2 bases; bases with no gene match: 8. The CDR3 length is 16 residues. Germline CDR1 is MNHEY and CDR2 is SMNVEV (reference sequence). CDR3 amino acids: CASSLRVAGAGYEQYF. For the CDR3, the DNA is TGTGCCAGCAGTTTAAGGGTAGCGGGGGCTGGCTACGAGCAGTACTTC.

This rearrangement joins TRBV7-6 to TRBJ2-1, with 11 bases lining up with TRBD2. The CDR3 has 16 amino acids. With 5 bases clipped from V and 2 bases from J, the junction kept 5 bases outside the gene matches. CDR1 and CDR2 (germline): SGHVS, FNYEAQ. Here the CDR3 DNA reads TGTGCCAGCAGCCCAACTAGCGGGGGAACCTACAATGAGCAGTTCTTC. Amino acids: CASSPTSGGTYNEQFF.

The chain has TRBV5-1 and TRBJ1-1, with D perhaps TRBD1 (5 bases). The length of the CDR3 is 12 residues. Trimming took off 3 bases at V and 10 bases at J, with 13 bases between the two ends. Germline CDR1 and CDR2: SGHRS and YFSETQ. The CDR3 nucleotides are TGCGCCAGCAGCTCGGAGGCGGGGGTAGCTTTCTTT. Translated, it gives CASSSEAGVAFF.

The J gene is TRBJ2-5, the V gene TRBV2; maybe TRBD1 (6 bases). Per germline, CDR1 SNHLY and CDR2 FYNNEI. Trimming left V 5 bases short and J 5 bases short, with 30 bases between. This CDR3 region has 19 residues. The CDR3 sequence: CASSSNRKALRFTGETQYF. CDR3 nucleotides: TGTGCCAGCAGTAGCAATAGAAAGGCTTTACGGTTTACAGGGGAGACCCAGTACTTC.

The chain carries TRBV5-4 and TRBJ1-1; TRBD1 agrees at 7 bases. Germline V gene data show CDR1 as SGHNT and CDR2 as YYREEE (reference sequence). V shed 5 bases, J shed 2 bases, and the junction held 3 bases outside the gene matches. There are 13 residues in the CDR3. As DNA, the CDR3 is TGTGCCAGCAGGGGACAGCAAAACACTGAAGCTTTCTTT. Protein product: CASRGQQNTEAFF.

The rearrangement links TRBV9 to TRBJ2-1; possibly TRBD2 for D (6 bases). The CDR3 covers 16 residues. Trimming stripped 5 bases from V and 0 bases from J, with 15 bases between. Germline lookup yields CDR1 SGDLS and CDR2 YYNGEE. CDR3 loop: CASSRLSGLSYNEQFF. The CDR3 DNA sequence: TGTGCCAGCAGTCGCCTCAGCGGGCTCTCCTACAATGAGCAGTTCTTC.

The V gene is TRBV7-2, the J gene TRBJ1-2, with 7 bases fitting TRBD1. CDR1 SGHTA and CDR2 FQGNSA come from the germline V gene. The CDR3 runs 18 residues. The V and J ends lost 5 bases and 0 bases, in that order; junction bases with no gene match: 15. The CDR3 DNA reads as TGTGCCAGCAGCACCACTCGTACCGGGACAGTCGCTAACTATGGCTACACCTTC. Its protein is CASSTTRTGTVANYGYTF.

CDR3 residues: CASSWTSGGVEQFF. The CDR3 DNA sequence: TGTGCCAGCAGCTGGACTAGCGGGGGTGTTGAGCAGTTCTTC. This chain joins TRBV11-2 and TRBJ2-1; 13 bases line up with TRBD2. Germline V gene sequence: CDR1 SGHAT, CDR2 FQNNGV. The CDR3 runs 14 residues. The V and J ends lost 4 bases and 9 bases, in that order; junction bases with no gene match: 3.

The chain carries TRBV10-3 and TRBJ1-4, with D tentatively TRBD1 (5 bases). The CDR3 spans 12 residues. Germline CDR1 reads ENHRY; CDR2 reads SYGVKD. V gave up 6 bases and J gave up 3 bases, with 5 bases separating them. CDR3 region: CAIRGPNEKLFF. The CDR3 bases are TGTGCCATCAGGGGGCCTAATGAAAAACTGTTTTTT.

The CDR3, as DNA: TGTGCCAGCAGTTACTCGGACAGGGCCAACTACGAGCAGTACTTC. It encodes CASSYSDRANYEQYF. This sequence joins TRBV6-5 and TRBJ2-7; 8 nucleotides agree with TRBD1. Trimming at V came to 0 bases and at J to 3 bases, leaving 4 bases not matched to a gene. Germline CDR1 and CDR2: MNHEY and SVGAGI. The CDR3 runs 15 residues.

The chain employs TRBV18 and TRBJ2-3; unclear D gene. The V gene's germline CDR1 is KGHSH and CDR2 LQKENI. The V end lost 1 base, the J end lost 4 bases, and 3 bases lay between the germline ends. The CDR3 covers 12 residues. For the CDR3, the DNA is TGTGCCAGCTCACCACTCTCAGATACGCAGTATTTT. As protein: CASSPLSDTQYF.

The chain couples TRBV19 to TRBJ1-1; D gene ambiguous. Germline V gene sequence: CDR1 LNHDA, CDR2 SQIVND (reference sequence). The CDR3 consists of 14 residues. Trimming shortened V by 3 bases and J by 1 base, and 9 bases separated the two germline ends. Written as DNA, the CDR3 is TGTGCCAGTAGTATCCCCCCATCGAACACTGAAGCTTTCTTT. Its translation: CASSIPPSNTEAFF.

The gene calls are TRBV5-4 and TRBJ2-2, with D tentatively TRBD1 (5 bases). CDR1 SGHNT and CDR2 YYREEE come from the germline V gene (reference sequence). Trimming removed 4 bases at V and 0 bases at J, with 13 bases between. The CDR3 is 16 residues long. CDR3 DNA sequence: TGTGCCAGCAGCCCCCCAGTGGGGCCGAACACCGGGGAGCTGTTTTTT. This gives the protein CASSPPVGPNTGELFF.

The V gene is TRBV7-2, the J gene TRBJ1-5, with 10 bases identical to TRBD1. Trimming cost V 8 bases and J 6 bases; bases outside gene matches: 22. This CDR3 has 19 amino acids. CDR1 and CDR2 from the germline V gene are SGHTA and FQGNSA. CDR3 in DNA: TGTGCCAGCTGTTACCGGGGGGGGAACCCGGGACAGGGGACTCAGCCCCAGCATTTT. This gives the protein CASCYRGGNPGQGTQPQHF. The full variable domain, in which reference TRBV7-2 and TRBJ1-5 provide the parts outside the CDR3, is GAGVSQSPSNKVTEKGKDVELRCDPISGHTALYWYRQSLGQGLEFLIYFQGNSAPDKSGLPSDRFSAERTGGSVSTLTIQRTQQEDSAVYLCASCYRGGNPGQGTQPQHFGDGTRLSIL.

The rearrangement joins TRBV5-1 to TRBJ2-7, with TRBD1 as a possible D gene (6 bases). The CDR3 is 14 amino acids. V lost 5 bases, J lost 2 bases, and 14 bases lay in between. The germline V gene has CDR1 SGHRS and CDR2 YFSETQ. CDR3 residues: CASSLQGAAYEQYF. The CDR3 DNA follows: TGCGCCAGCAGTCTACAGGGAGCAGCCTACGAGCAGTACTTC.